The 20 T cell receptor beta chains below all came from one sample that was sequenced in a study of shared clonotypes between healthy human individuals. TCRdb's copy holds only in-frame clones and misses some; the assay was immunoSEQ multiplex PCR. The table has around 980,000 clones, about four fifths seen once. The material sequenced was memory CD4+ T cells from PBMCs. Subset of the sample: CD45RA-negative fraction. The receptors were sampled from a man younger than 30 in good health. Some clones in this sample may be carry-over from other donors' samples.

The chain joins TRBV18 to TRBJ1-2; 7 bases agree with TRBD1. CDR3 size: 16 residues. The germline V gene has CDR1 KGHSH and CDR2 LQKENI. Germline trimming cut 6 bases from V and 6 bases from J; bases unmatched to any gene: 16. As DNA, the CDR3 is TGTGCCAGCTCGCGCGACGCCTTGCCACAGGGGAATGGCTACACCTTC. The encoded protein is CASSRDALPQGNGYTF.

V and J are TRBV6-1 and TRBJ2-7, with 7 nucleotides matching TRBD1. Germline V CDR1 and CDR2: MNHNS, SASEGT. The CDR3 has 13 residues. J gave up 11 bases and V 4 bases, and 11 bases lay outside the gene matches. Written as DNA, the CDR3 is TGTGCCAGCAGTGTAGACAGGGAATTGAAGGAGTACTTC. Its protein is CASSVDRELKEYF.

V gene TRBV5-1 combines with J gene TRBJ2-3; 7 nucleotides agree with TRBD1. J was trimmed by 1 base and V by 4 bases; bases with no gene match: 6. CDR3 length equals 15 residues. Germline assignment: CDR1 SGHRS and CDR2 YFSETQ. The CDR3 loop is CASSPKGARTDTQYF. As DNA, the CDR3 is TGCGCCAGCAGCCCCAAGGGGGCCCGCACAGATACGCAGTATTTT.

The chain joins TRBV6-1 to TRBJ1-1; D gene unclear. The CDR3 is 16 amino acids. Trimming cost V 1 base and J 1 base, with 13 bases left between them. CDR1 is MNHNS, CDR2 SASEGT, per germline. CDR3 sequence reads: CASSEGYTQKNTEAFF. The CDR3 DNA sequence: TGTGCCAGCAGTGAAGGGTATACACAAAAGAACACTGAAGCTTTCTTT.

The chain joins TRBV28 to TRBJ1-4; maybe TRBD1 (5 bases). This CDR3 region has 15 residues. Germline CDR1 MDHEN, CDR2 SYDVKM. Trimming stripped 7 bases from V and 4 bases from J, with 16 bases between. CDR3 nucleotide sequence: TGTGCCAGCACCCACGGGGGATCCTTTAATGAAAAACTGTTTTTT. This sequence encodes CASTHGGSFNEKLFF.

V and J are TRBV10-3 and TRBJ2-6; weak D call: TRBD1 (5 bases). This CDR3 is built from 17 residues. In germline, CDR1 is ENHRY, CDR2 SYGVKD. V lost 0 bases and J 2 bases, leaving 11 bases between the germline ends. The CDR3 DNA reads as TGTGCCATCAGTGAGTCGCAGGGCAAAACTGGGGCCAACGTCCTGACTTTC. Its protein product is CAISESQGKTGANVLTF.

This clone was counted many times. An end of the junction differs from the germline gene, which may be a read error. This chain joins TRBV18 and TRBJ2-5; the match to TRBD2 covers 11 bases. In germline, CDR1 is KGHSH, CDR2 LQKENI. The CDR3 is made up of 15 amino acids. The CDR3 spells CASSPLAGVAETQYF. The CDR3, as DNA: TGTGCCAGCTCCCCACTAGCGGGAGTAGCAGAGACCCAGTACTTC.

This clone was detected only once. The gene calls are TRBV7-2 and TRBJ2-1; D is perhaps TRBD2 (6 bases). The germline V gene encodes CDR1 SGHTA and CDR2 FQGNSA. The CDR3 totals 15 residues. The germline V and J ends were trimmed by 3 bases and 6 bases, with 15 bases remaining between them. The CDR3 DNA is TGTGCCAGCAGCTTTCTAGCGCGAGGGCCCAATGAGCAGTTCTTC. It specifies CASSFLARGPNEQFF. The full variable domain, with the rest looked up from reference TRBV7-2 and TRBJ2-1, is GAGVSQSPSNKVTEKGKDVELRCDPISGHTALYWYRQSLGQGLEFLIYFQGNSAPDKSGLPSDRFSAERTGGSVSTLTIQRTQQEDSAVYLCASSFLARGPNEQFFGPGTRLTVL.

CDR3 bases: TGTGCCAGCAGCTTCCGGGACAGGGCCCTATACGAGCAGTACTTC. This sequence encodes CASSFRDRALYEQYF. The V and J genes are TRBV7-8 and TRBJ2-7; 9 bases map to TRBD1. Germline V gene data show CDR1 as SGHVS and CDR2 as FQNEAQ. Losses at the gene ends were 3 bases for V and 4 bases for J; bases not matched to a gene: 7. This CDR3 has 15 amino acids. Complete variable domain (other parts from reference TRBV7-8 and TRBJ2-7): GAGVSQSPRYKVAKRGQDVALRCDPISGHVSLFWYQQALGQGPEFLTYFQNEAQLDKSGLPSDRFFAERPEGSVSTLKIQRTQQEDSAVYLCASSFRDRALYEQYFGPGTRLTVT.

J is TRBJ2-1 and V is TRBV5-6, with D unclear. Trimming cost V 5 bases and J 0 bases, with 15 bases left between them. This CDR3 contains 16 residues. Germline CDR1 and CDR2: SGHDT and YYEEEE. The chain's CDR3 is CASSLTSFSSYNEQFF. The DNA for the CDR3 is TGTGCCAGCAGTTTAACTTCCTTTAGCTCCTACAATGAGCAGTTCTTC.

CDR3 region: CASGFLAAYEQYF. The DNA of the CDR3 is TGTGCCAGCGGATTCCTAGCGGCCTACGAGCAGTACTTC. This rearrangement joins TRBV7-2 to TRBJ2-7; 7 bases map to TRBD2. Germline assignment: CDR1 SGHTA and CDR2 FQGNSA. Unmatched junction bases numbered 6, after V lost 8 bases and J lost 2 bases. The CDR3 has 13 amino acids.

In this sample, this clone turned up a few times. The rearrangement joins TRBV2 to TRBJ1-1; 8 bases are shared with TRBD1. The CDR3 loop spans 14 amino acids. Trimming removed 6 bases from V and 5 bases from J; junction bases left unmatched: 8. Looked up from germline, CDR1 is SNHLY and CDR2 is FYNNEI. CDR3 DNA sequence: TGTGCCAGCAGAAATCGACAGGGGAGTACTGAAGCTTTCTTT. Residues: CASRNRQGSTEAFF.

The CDR3 bases are TGTGCCAGCAGTTTATGGGTCGGTCAGTCCGAGCAGTACTTC. Encoded protein: CASSLWVGQSEQYF. This sequence joins TRBV28 and TRBJ2-7; no firm D call. This CDR3 region has 14 residues. The germline gives CDR1 MDHEN, CDR2 SYDVKM. Trimming removed 0 bases at V and 6 bases at J, with 12 bases between.

This rearrangement joins TRBV4-2 to TRBJ2-7; 9 bases are shared with TRBD2. The CDR3 has 16 residues. CDR1 is LGHNA, CDR2 YNFKEQ, per germline. J gave up 3 bases and V 0 bases, and 6 bases lay outside the gene matches. CDR3 DNA: TGTGCCAGCAGCCAAGATTGGGGACTAGCCGTCTACGAGCAGTACTTC. Its protein is CASSQDWGLAVYEQYF.

To note about this clone: A much larger clone lies a single base off, so this may be a read error. V and J are TRBV6-5 and TRBJ2-6, with TRBD1 as a possible D gene (6 bases). The CDR3 sequence is 14 residues long. The V and J ends lost 6 bases and 0 bases respectively, with 6 bases between them. Germline V gives CDR1 MNHEY, CDR2 SVGAGI. CDR3 sequence: CASRDSSGANVLTF. The CDR3 nucleotides read TGTGCCAGCAGGGACAGCTCTGGGGCCAACGTCCTGACTTTC.

For this clone: This may arise from a read error, as a much more abundant clone is one base away. The identical CDR3 is also encoded by other nucleotide sequences in the sample. Here the CDR3 reads CASSRAGSTDTQYF. In nucleotides, the CDR3 is TGTGCCAGCAGCAGAGCGGGAAGCACAGATACGCAGTACTTT. This chain joins TRBV9 and TRBJ2-3; 7 bases align to TRBD2. This CDR3 has 14 amino acids. From germline, CDR1 is SGDLS and CDR2 YYNGEE.

The chain uses TRBV7-3 and TRBJ1-1; no definite D call. Germline CDR1 reads SGHTA; CDR2 reads FQGTGA. V was pared by 2 bases and J by 4 bases, with 14 bases between. The CDR3 totals 15 residues. The CDR3 here is CASSLVYGSSTEAFF. DNA for the CDR3: TGTGCCAGCAGCTTAGTCTACGGCAGTTCCACTGAAGCTTTCTTT. The whole variable domain, filled in from reference TRBV7-3 and TRBJ1-1, reads GAGVSQTPSNKVTEKGKYVELRCDPISGHTALYWYRQSLGQGPEFLIYFQGTGAADDSGLPNDRFFAVRPEGSVSTLKIQRTERGDSAVYLCASSLVYGSSTEAFFGQGTRLTVV.

The rearrangement uses TRBV18 and TRBJ1-4, with 9 nucleotides matching TRBD1. Per germline, CDR1 KGHSH and CDR2 LQKENI. Germline trimming cut 3 bases from V and 9 bases from J; bases unmatched to any gene: 8. CDR3 length: 15 amino acids. CDR3: CASSPDSGQGKKLFF. As DNA, the CDR3 is TGTGCCAGCTCACCCGATTCGGGACAGGGTAAAAAACTGTTTTTT.

The rearrangement joins TRBV2 to TRBJ1-3; D is unresolved. Looked up from germline, CDR1 is SNHLY and CDR2 is FYNNEI. The CDR3 consists of 14 residues. V was pared by 9 bases and J by 0 bases, with 12 bases between. In nucleotides, the CDR3 is TGTGCCAGTCGGACGGGTCTCTCTGGAAACACCATATATTTT. Amino acids: CASRTGLSGNTIYF.

V usage is TRBV29-1 and J usage is TRBJ2-5, with 11 bases that match TRBD2. V shed 2 bases and J 4 bases; nucleotides not matched to a gene: 12. Germline V CDR1 and CDR2: SQVTM, ANQGSEA. The CDR3 is 17 amino acids. The CDR3 protein is CSVEPPTPGLAGETQYF. As DNA, the CDR3 is TGCAGCGTTGAACCGCCGACCCCCGGACTAGCGGGAGAGACCCAGTACTTC.